Listed below are T cell receptor beta chains from one sample, sequenced in a study of cytomegalovirus exposure and HLA in healthy donors. The repertoire was sequenced with immunoSEQ multiplex PCR; TCRdb's copy has only in-frame clones and lacks some. The data hold around 62,000 clones, with roughly 90% observed a single time. Sequenced sample: PBMCs. The receptor source for this set is a young woman in good health and CMV-seronegative. Both conserved end residues are part of each CDR3. Fields, in order: J gene, V gene, CDR3 length, CDR3 protein.

TRBJ2-3 | TRBV27 | 14 | CADRRGLATDTQYF
TRBJ2-7 | TRBV7-2 | 14 | CASSLDPSSYEQYF
TRBJ1-5 | TRBV30 | 14 | CAWNPGSPSQPQHF
TRBJ1-5 | TRBV27 | 15 | CASSLGRGRNQPQHF
TRBJ1-1 | TRBV29-1 | 12 | CSATETNTEAFF
TRBJ1-1 | TRBV14 | 15 | CASSRSGRGYPEAFF
TRBJ1-2 | TRBV14 | 15 | CASREGQTPGYGYTF
TRBJ2-1 | TRBV7-3 | 13 | CASSRRDSNRQFF
TRBJ2-5 | TRBV19 | 13 | CASSMSRQETQYF
TRBJ2-2 | TRBV4-2 | 14 | CASSAGQGPGELFF
TRBJ2-7 | TRBV27 | 15 | CASSFSGKSVYEQYF